The clone carrying this T cell receptor (beta chain) was found a few times. Its antigen is currently unknown. Constant-region reverse primers amplified full-length variable regions, followed by semi-nested Nested Universal Primer A PCR. Each CDR3 protein gets one entry after TCRdb re-called the 5' RACE reads with MiXCR. The sample contains roughly 57,000 distinct CDR3 sequences, under 25% of which appear only once. Findings and caveats of the study: The TCR gene usage of tumor memory CD4+ T cells clustered together with blood and lymph node memory CD4+ cells and with lymph node naive CD4+ cells.

Treg sorting used a CD4+CD25+CD127-/low gate. The CDR3 has 13 amino acids. Trimming removed 1 base at V and 6 bases at J, with 9 bases between. The germline gives CDR1 SGHAT, CDR2 FQNNGV. Sequencing input: tumor-infiltrating Tregs sorted from the breast tumor. The clonotype was recovered from a female donor with breast cancer. The chain links TRBV11-2 to TRBJ1-2; D is unclear. The CDR3 here is CASSLVTPDGYTF. The CDR3 coding sequence is TGTGCCAGCAGCTTAGTAACCCCTGATGGCTACACCTTC.